These 28 T cell receptor beta chains came from one sample sequenced in a study of blood T cell repertoires in COVID-19. Produced via immunoSEQ multiplex PCR; TCRdb's table is partial and in-frame only. The data show under 150,000 clones, approximately 79% seen once. Sequencing was performed on PBMCs or T cells enriched from blood (not recorded which). Receptors originate from a woman aged 45-59 years who had recovered from COVID-19.

The chain is built from TRBV6-4 and TRBJ2-1; TRBD1 aligns across 8 bases. CDR1 is MRHNA, CDR2 SNTAGT, per germline. Trimming cost V 2 bases and J 12 bases; bases outside gene matches: 9. The CDR3 contains 14 residues. The CDR3 region is CASSDNYNQGAQFF. CDR3 DNA sequence: TGTGCCAGCAGTGACAACTATAATCAGGGGGCGCAGTTCTTC.

The CDR3 loop is CASSQVLLGSSYEQYF. The CDR3 DNA reads as TGTGCCAGCAGCCAAGTTCTGTTGGGGAGCTCCTACGAGCAGTACTTC. The gene calls are TRBV3-1 (or the pseudogene TRBV3-2) and TRBJ2-7, with D maybe TRBD2 (5 bases). The CDR3 totals 16 residues. V shed 1 base and J shed 0 bases, with 13 bases lying between them. Germline V gives CDR1 LGHDT, CDR2 YNNKEL (reference sequence).

This clone was counted a single time. The chain is built from TRBV2 and TRBJ2-5, with D perhaps matching TRBD1 (6 bases). V lost 9 bases and J lost 5, with 13 bases in between. The CDR3 length is 12 residues. Germline CDR1 is SNHLY and CDR2 is FYNNEI. CDR3 bases: TGTGCCAGTTATATCAGGGGTGAGACCCAGTACTTC. It yields the protein CASYIRGETQYF.

CDR3: CASSWAQGQETQYF. The CDR3 DNA reads as TGTGCCAGCAGTTGGGCACAGGGCCAAGAGACCCAGTACTTC. This rearrangement joins TRBV6-5 to TRBJ2-5; tentatively, D is TRBD1 (6 bases). Looked up from germline, CDR1 is MNHEY and CDR2 is SVGAGI. This CDR3 is built from 14 residues. Trimming took 4 bases from V and 1 from J, leaving 10 bases between them.

The rearrangement uses TRBV10-2 and TRBJ1-1; D is uncertain. This CDR3 is 15 amino acids long. The V end was cut by 2 bases, the J end by 6 bases, with 16 bases between. Germline CDR1 and CDR2: WSHSY and SAAADI. CDR3 sequence: CASSEGGPKWAEAFF. The CDR3 nucleotides read TGCGCCAGCAGTGAGGGCGGTCCTAAGTGGGCTGAAGCTTTCTTT.

In DNA, the CDR3 is TGTGCCAGCAGTAGACAGGCCCGACGGTTCTTC. This codes for CASSRQARRFF. The chain combines TRBV6-2 or TRBV6-3 with TRBJ2-1; a possible D gene is TRBD1 (6 bases). The CDR3 contains 11 residues. Germline V CDR1 and CDR2: MNHEY, SVGEGT. Trimming took 5 bases from V and 15 from J, leaving 14 bases between them.

The genes are TRBV24-1 and TRBJ2-1; 10 bases are a match to TRBD1. The length of the CDR3 is 16 residues. Germline CDR1 and CDR2: KGHDR and SFDVKD. V gave up 5 bases and J gave up 7 bases; unmatched junction bases: 10. Here the CDR3 reads CATSVGTGVGGNEQFF. The CDR3 DNA sequence: TGTGCCACCAGTGTTGGGACAGGGGTTGGTGGGAATGAGCAGTTCTTC.

The chain recombines TRBV6-6 with TRBJ2-2; TRBD1 agrees at 8 bases. The trim removed 0 bases at V and 7 bases at J, leaving 7 bases unmatched. The CDR3 loop spans 16 amino acids. Germline CDR1 and CDR2: MNHNY and SVGAGI (reference sequence). CDR3 region: CASSYSLQGANGELFF. The CDR3 nucleotides are TGTGCCAGCAGTTACTCGCTTCAGGGGGCTAACGGGGAGCTGTTTTTT.

The gene calls are TRBV27 and TRBJ2-5; D possibly corresponds to TRBD2 (5 bases). Trimming removed 2 bases from V and 5 bases from J, with 15 bases in between. This CDR3 is 15 amino acids long. In germline, CDR1 is MNHEY, CDR2 SMNVEV (reference sequence). CDR3 sequence (DNA): TGTGCCAGCAGTTTACCTAGCTCCCGGCGTGAGACCCAGTACTTC. Residues: CASSLPSSRRETQYF.

This clone was seen once. The chain couples TRBV6-5 to TRBJ1-2, with D possibly matching TRBD1 (6 bases). The CDR3 is 15 residues long. V shed 5 bases and J shed 4 bases, with 17 bases lying between them. The germline gives CDR1 MNHEY, CDR2 SVGAGI. Here the CDR3 reads CASSKGVGYFYGYTF. The CDR3 region has the DNA TGTGCCAGCAGTAAGGGGGTGGGGTATTTCTATGGCTACACCTTC.

The genes are TRBV2 and TRBJ2-2, with TRBD1 matching 9 bases. The germline V gene encodes CDR1 SNHLY and CDR2 FYNNEI. V dropped 11 bases and J dropped 0; count of bases not matched to a gene: 10. This CDR3 comprises 16 residues. CDR3 nucleotides: TGTGCCGGATACAGGGGGCGGGATACGAACACCGGGGAGCTGTTTTTT. Its protein product is CAGYRGRDTNTGELFF.

This chain connects TRBV18 to TRBJ1-1; D is ambiguous. The CDR3 runs 13 residues. V lost 2 bases and J lost 7, with 11 bases in between. From germline, CDR1 is KGHSH and CDR2 LQKENI. The CDR3 nucleotides are TGTGCCAGCTCACCAAGTAACTATCATGAAGCTTTCTTT. Protein product: CASSPSNYHEAFF. Full variable domain (rest looked up from reference TRBV18 and TRBJ1-1): NAGVMQNPRHLVRRRGQEARLRCSPMKGHSHVYWYRQLPEEGLKFMVYLQKENIIDESGMPKERFSAEFPKEGPSILRIQQVVRGDSAAYFCASSPSNYHEAFFGQGTRLTVV.

This clone has just a few counts. The V gene is TRBV4-1, the J gene TRBJ2-1, with a weak D call TRBD2 (6 bases). The V gene lost 0 bases and the J gene lost 4 bases, with 13 bases spanning the gap. The CDR3 totals 16 residues. Germline V gene sequence: CDR1 MGHRA, CDR2 YSYEKL. For the CDR3, the DNA is TGCGCCAGCAGCCAAGATGTGGCGGGGTATTACAATGAGCAGTTCTTC. Its translation is CASSQDVAGYYNEQFF.

V is TRBV11-2 and J is TRBJ2-7, with D perhaps matching TRBD1 (5 bases). The CDR3 contains 16 residues. V was shortened by 3 bases and J by 2 bases, with 17 bases between the two germline ends. Per germline, CDR1 SGHAT and CDR2 FQNNGV. CDR3: CASSFSTRRAPYEQYF. The CDR3 DNA reads TGTGCCAGCAGCTTCTCTACCCGCAGGGCCCCCTACGAGCAGTACTTC. Full variable domain (missing parts from reference TRBV11-2 and TRBJ2-7): EAGVAQSPRYKIIEKRQSVAFWCNPISGHATLYWYQQILGQGPKLLIQFQNNGVVDDSQLPKDRFSAERLKGVDSTLKIQPAKLEDSAVYLCASSFSTRRAPYEQYFGPGTRLTVT.

This clone was seen a single time. The chain joins TRBV7-2 to TRBJ2-3; D might be TRBD2 (6 bases). The germline V and J ends were trimmed by 5 bases and 6 bases, with 18 bases remaining between them. The CDR3 runs 15 residues. CDR1 and CDR2 (germline): SGHTA, FQGNSA. CDR3 nucleotide sequence: TGTGCCAGCAGCCCTAATCCGGGAGCAAGGGATACGCAGTATTTT. This encodes CASSPNPGARDTQYF.

This sequence joins TRBV4-2 and TRBJ2-6; D ambiguous. V gave up 4 bases and J gave up 1 base, with 14 bases separating them. Looked up from germline, CDR1 is LGHNA and CDR2 is YNFKEQ. The CDR3 is made up of 17 amino acids. Here the CDR3 reads CASSPAFTGSGANVLTF. DNA for the CDR3: TGTGCCAGCAGCCCTGCTTTCACGGGTTCTGGGGCCAACGTCCTGACTTTC.

This clone was observed once. This chain links TRBV10-2 with TRBJ1-2, with 8 bases aligning to TRBD1. This CDR3 has 14 residues. Germline V gene data show CDR1 as WSHSY and CDR2 as SAAADI. With V trimmed by 3 bases and J by 7 bases, 7 bases remained unmatched. The CDR3 sequence: CASSEVRGPVGYTF. In DNA form, the CDR3 reads TGCGCCAGCAGTGAAGTCAGGGGGCCGGTTGGCTACACCTTC.

The genes are TRBV3-1 (or the pseudogene TRBV3-2) and TRBJ2-2; 8 positions agree with TRBD1. Germline V CDR1 and CDR2: LGHDT, YNNKEL (reference sequence). The CDR3 length is 15 residues. Trimming at V came to 5 bases and at J to 1 base, leaving 3 bases not matched to a gene. CDR3 amino acids: CASSGDRGNTGELFF. Written as DNA, the CDR3 is TGTGCCAGCAGCGGTGACAGGGGGAACACCGGGGAGCTGTTTTTT.

CDR3 region: CASSDRGTEAFF. CDR3 nucleotides: TGTGCCAGCAGCGACAGGGGCACTGAAGCTTTCTTT. The chain couples TRBV7-9 to TRBJ1-1; 8 positions match TRBD1. CDR3 length: 12 amino acids. Germline V gene data show CDR1 as SEHNR and CDR2 as FQNEAQ (reference sequence). V was clipped by 5 bases and J by 4 bases; unmatched bases: 0.

The gene calls are TRBV28 and TRBJ2-1, with D possibly TRBD1 on 5 matching bases. Germline assignment: CDR1 MDHEN and CDR2 SYDVKM. The V end was cut by 5 bases, the J end by 1 base, with 21 bases between. There are 18 residues in the CDR3. The CDR3 coding sequence is TGTGCCAGCAGTCCTACGTTGAACAGGTGGAGATCCTACAATGAGCAGTTCTTC. Translation: CASSPTLNRWRSYNEQFF.

The genes are TRBV7-3 and TRBJ2-1, with 11 bases lining up with TRBD2. The ends lost 3 bases at V and 4 bases at J; junction bases unmatched: 2. The germline gives CDR1 SGHTA, CDR2 FQGTGA. The CDR3 runs to 15 residues. The CDR3 is CASSFGTSGYNEQFF. The CDR3 DNA follows: TGTGCCAGCAGCTTCGGGACTAGCGGTTACAATGAGCAGTTCTTC.

The V and J genes are TRBV6-6 and TRBJ2-3, with 13 positions matching TRBD2. The CDR3 has 19 amino acids. CDR1 MNHNY and CDR2 SVGAGI come from the germline V gene (reference sequence). After removal of 5 bases from V and 6 bases from J, the junction contained 17 bases not matched to a gene. The CDR3 loop is CASSRLAGGPTRFGDTQYF. In DNA form, the CDR3 reads TGTGCCAGCAGTCGACTAGCGGGAGGCCCCACCAGGTTCGGGGATACGCAGTATTTT.

This clone was found many times. The chain uses TRBV11-3 and TRBJ1-1; 8 bases are a match to TRBD1. J gave up 0 bases and V 5 bases, and 5 bases lay outside the gene matches. This CDR3 is built from 15 residues. Germline loops: CDR1 SGHNT, CDR2 YENEEA. The CDR3 DNA reads TGTGCCAGCAGCCGAGGACAGGGTATGAACACTGAAGCTTTCTTT. Translated, it gives CASSRGQGMNTEAFF.

This clone was detected a few times. This chain joins TRBV11-2 and TRBJ1-1, with a weak D call TRBD1 (6 bases). The CDR3 loop spans 15 amino acids. Per germline, CDR1 SGHAT and CDR2 FQNNGV. Trimming left V 1 base short and J 2 bases short, with 11 bases between. In nucleotides, the CDR3 is TGTGCCAGCAGCTTAGCCAGGGGACAAAACACTGAAGCTTTCTTT. This codes for CASSLARGQNTEAFF.

The chain joins TRBV5-3 to TRBJ2-7, with TRBD1 identical over 10 bases. TRBV5-3 is designated an ORF whose function remains uncertain. The CDR3 contains 15 residues. Unmatched junction bases numbered 5, after V lost 4 bases and J lost 1 base. The CDR3 DNA is TGTGCCAGAAGCCTCCCGGGACAGGGGTCCTACGAGCAGTACTTC. Translated: CARSLPGQGSYEQYF.

The chain is built from TRBV11-2 and TRBJ2-7, with a weak D call TRBD1 (6 bases). The CDR3 consists of 13 residues. The germline V gene has CDR1 SGHAT and CDR2 FQNNGV. V dropped 4 bases and J dropped 2 bases, with 9 bases sitting between them. CDR3 sequence reads: CASSYGTTYEQYF. DNA for the CDR3: TGTGCCAGCAGCTACGGGACAACCTACGAGCAGTACTTC.

This clone has only one observation. This chain links TRBV2 with TRBJ1-5; TRBD1 is a possible D gene (5 bases). This CDR3 contains 12 residues. Germline assignment: CDR1 SNHLY and CDR2 FYNNEI. V was pared by 8 bases and J by 7 bases, with 12 bases between. CDR3 in amino acids: CASARAMQPQHF. The CDR3 bases are TGTGCCAGCGCCAGGGCCATGCAGCCCCAGCATTTT.

The V gene is TRBV28, the J gene TRBJ2-1; 7 nucleotides match TRBD2. Trimming at V came to 6 bases and at J to 7 bases, leaving 12 bases not matched to a gene. CDR1 is MDHEN and CDR2 is SYDVKM in the germline V gene. CDR3 length: 15 amino acids. CDR3 protein: CASRVLGRGGNEQFF. Written as DNA, the CDR3 is TGTGCCAGCAGAGTTTTGGGAAGGGGAGGGAATGAGCAGTTCTTC.